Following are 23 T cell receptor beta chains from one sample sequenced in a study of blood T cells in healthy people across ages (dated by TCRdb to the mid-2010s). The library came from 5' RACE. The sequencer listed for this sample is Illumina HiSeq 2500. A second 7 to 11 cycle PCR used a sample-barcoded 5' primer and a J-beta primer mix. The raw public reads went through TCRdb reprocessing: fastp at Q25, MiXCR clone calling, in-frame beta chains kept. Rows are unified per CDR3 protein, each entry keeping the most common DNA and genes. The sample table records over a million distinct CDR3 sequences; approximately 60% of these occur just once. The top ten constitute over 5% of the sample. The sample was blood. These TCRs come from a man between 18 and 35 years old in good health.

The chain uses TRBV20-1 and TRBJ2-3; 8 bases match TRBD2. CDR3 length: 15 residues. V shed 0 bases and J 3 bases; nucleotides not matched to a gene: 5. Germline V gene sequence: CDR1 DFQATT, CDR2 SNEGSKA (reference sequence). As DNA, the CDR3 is TGCAGTGCTAGAGAAGCGGGAGCGAGGACAGATACGCAGTATTTT. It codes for CSAREAGARTDTQYF.

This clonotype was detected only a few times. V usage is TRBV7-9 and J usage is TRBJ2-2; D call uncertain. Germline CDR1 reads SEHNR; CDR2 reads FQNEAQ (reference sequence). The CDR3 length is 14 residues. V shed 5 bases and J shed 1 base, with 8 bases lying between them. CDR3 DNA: TGTGCCAGCAGCCATGTGGTGAACACCGGGGAGCTGTTTTTT. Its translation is CASSHVVNTGELFF.

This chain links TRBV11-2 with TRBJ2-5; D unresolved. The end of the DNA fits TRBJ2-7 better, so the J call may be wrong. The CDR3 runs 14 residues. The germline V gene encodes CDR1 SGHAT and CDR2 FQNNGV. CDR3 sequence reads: CASSARATYYEQYF. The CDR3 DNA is TGTGCCAGCAGCGCTCGGGCAACGTACTACGAGCAGTACTTC.

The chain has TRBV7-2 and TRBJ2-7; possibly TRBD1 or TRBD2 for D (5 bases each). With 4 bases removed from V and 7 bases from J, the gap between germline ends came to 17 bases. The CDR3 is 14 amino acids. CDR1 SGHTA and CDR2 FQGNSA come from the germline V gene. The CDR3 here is CASSSGTRLGEQYF. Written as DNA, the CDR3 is TGTGCCAGCAGCTCCGGGACGCGGCTCGGTGAGCAGTACTTC.

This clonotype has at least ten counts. For the CDR3, the DNA is TGTGCCAGCAGTTTCGGGGGGACTGAAGCTTTCTTT. Its protein is CASSFGGTEAFF. The V call is TRBV12-3 or TRBV12-4, the J call TRBJ1-1; perhaps TRBD1 as D (5 bases). The CDR3 covers 12 residues. Trimming took off 3 bases at V and 5 bases at J, with 7 bases between the two ends.

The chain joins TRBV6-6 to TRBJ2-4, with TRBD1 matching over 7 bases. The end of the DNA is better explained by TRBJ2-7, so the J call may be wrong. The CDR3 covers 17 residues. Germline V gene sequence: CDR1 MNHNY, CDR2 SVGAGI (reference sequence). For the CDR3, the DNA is TGTGCCAGCAGTTCTGCTGGACAGGCCCTCCTAGATTACGAGCAGTACTTC. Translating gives CASSSAGQALLDYEQYF.

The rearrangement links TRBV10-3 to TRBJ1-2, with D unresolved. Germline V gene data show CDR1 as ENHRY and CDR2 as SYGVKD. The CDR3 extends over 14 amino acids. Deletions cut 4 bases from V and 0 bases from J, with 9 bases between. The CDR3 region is CAISVMDANYGYTF. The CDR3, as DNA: TGTGCCATCAGTGTCATGGATGCTAACTATGGCTACACCTTC.

The CDR3 nucleotides read TGCGCCAGCAGCCAAGTCGGTTACGATGAGCAGTTCTTC. It encodes CASSQVGYDEQFF. This rearrangement joins TRBV4-1 to TRBJ2-1; the D is unclear. Per germline, CDR1 MGHRA and CDR2 YSYEKL. The CDR3 contains 13 residues. V gave up 1 base and J gave up 8 bases, with 9 bases separating them.

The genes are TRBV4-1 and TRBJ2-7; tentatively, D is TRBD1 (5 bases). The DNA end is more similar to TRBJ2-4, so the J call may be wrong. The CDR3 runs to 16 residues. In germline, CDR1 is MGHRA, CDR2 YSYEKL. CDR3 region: CASSQSSSGAKNIQYF. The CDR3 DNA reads TGCGCCAGCAGCCAAAGCTCGTCAGGGGCCAAAAACATTCAGTACTTC.

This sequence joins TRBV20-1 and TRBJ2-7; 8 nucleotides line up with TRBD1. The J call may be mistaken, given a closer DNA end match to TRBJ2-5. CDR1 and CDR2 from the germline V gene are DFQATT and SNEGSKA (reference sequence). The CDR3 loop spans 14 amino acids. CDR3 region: CSAAFGTGKETQYF. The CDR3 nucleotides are TGCAGTGCAGCGTTCGGGACAGGAAAAGAGACCCAGTACTTC.

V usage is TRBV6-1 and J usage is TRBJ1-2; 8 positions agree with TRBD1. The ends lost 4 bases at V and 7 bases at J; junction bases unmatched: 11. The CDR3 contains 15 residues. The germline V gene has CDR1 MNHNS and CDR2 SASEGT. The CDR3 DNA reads TGTGCCAGCAGTGTTTCAGGGGGCGTTGGTTCTGGCTACACCTTC. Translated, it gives CASSVSGGVGSGYTF.

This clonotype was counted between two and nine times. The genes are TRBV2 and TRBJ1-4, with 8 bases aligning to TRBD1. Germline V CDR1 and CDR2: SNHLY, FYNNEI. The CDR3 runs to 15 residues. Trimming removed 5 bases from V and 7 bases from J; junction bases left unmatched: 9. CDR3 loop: CASSLRTGRSEKLFF. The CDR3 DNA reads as TGTGCCAGCAGTCTTCGGACAGGGAGGAGTGAAAAACTGTTTTTT.

In nucleotides, the CDR3 is TGTGCCAGCAGTTTACGGGGAGCCAAAAACATTCAGTACTTC. This encodes CASSLRGAKNIQYF. The chain combines TRBV7-2 with TRBJ2-4; D perhaps matches TRBD2 (5 bases). Trimming shortened V by 6 bases and J by 0 bases, and 9 bases separated the two germline ends. Germline V CDR1 and CDR2: SGHTA, FQGNSA. This CDR3 is built from 14 residues.

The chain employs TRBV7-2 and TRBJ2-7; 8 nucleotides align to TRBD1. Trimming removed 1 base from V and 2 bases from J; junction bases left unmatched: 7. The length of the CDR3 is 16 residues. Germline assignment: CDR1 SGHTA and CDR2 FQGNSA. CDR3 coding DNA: TGTGCCAGCAGCTTAGATTCAGGGGGCAATCCCTACGAGCAGTACTTC. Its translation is CASSLDSGGNPYEQYF.

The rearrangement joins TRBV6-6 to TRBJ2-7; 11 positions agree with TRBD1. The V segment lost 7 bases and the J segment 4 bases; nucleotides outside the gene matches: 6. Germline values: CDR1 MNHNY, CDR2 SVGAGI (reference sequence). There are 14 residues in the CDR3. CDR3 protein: CASIGQGAGYEQYF. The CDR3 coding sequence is TGTGCCAGCATCGGACAGGGGGCGGGATACGAGCAGTACTTC.

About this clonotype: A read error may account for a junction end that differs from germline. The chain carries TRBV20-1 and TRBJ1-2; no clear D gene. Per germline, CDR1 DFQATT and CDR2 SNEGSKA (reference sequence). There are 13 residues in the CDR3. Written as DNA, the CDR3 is TGCAGTGTGCTGGAGGGAGACTCCTATGGCCACACCTTC. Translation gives CSVLEGDSYGHTF.

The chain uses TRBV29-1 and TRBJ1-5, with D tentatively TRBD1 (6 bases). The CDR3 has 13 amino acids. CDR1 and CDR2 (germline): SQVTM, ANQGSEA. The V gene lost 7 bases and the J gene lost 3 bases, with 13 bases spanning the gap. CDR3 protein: CSAPDRYNQPQHF. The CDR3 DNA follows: TGCAGCGCCCCGGACAGATACAATCAGCCCCAGCATTTT.

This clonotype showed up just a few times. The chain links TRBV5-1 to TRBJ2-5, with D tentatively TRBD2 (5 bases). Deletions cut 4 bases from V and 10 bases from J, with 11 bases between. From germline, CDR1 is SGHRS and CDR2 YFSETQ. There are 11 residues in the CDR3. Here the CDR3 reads CASSKAGSQYF. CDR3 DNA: TGCGCCAGCAGCAAGGCTGGGAGCCAGTACTTC.

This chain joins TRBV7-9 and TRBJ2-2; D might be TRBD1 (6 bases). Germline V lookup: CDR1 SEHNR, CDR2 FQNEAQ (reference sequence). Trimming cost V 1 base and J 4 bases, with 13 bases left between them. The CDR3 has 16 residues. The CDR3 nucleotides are TGTGCCAGCAGCTTAGGAGCCAGGGGAGTCACCGGGGAGCTGTTTTTT. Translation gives CASSLGARGVTGELFF.

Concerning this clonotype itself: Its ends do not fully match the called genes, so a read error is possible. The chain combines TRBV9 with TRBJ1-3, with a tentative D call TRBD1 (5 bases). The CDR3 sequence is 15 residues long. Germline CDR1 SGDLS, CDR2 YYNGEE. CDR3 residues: CAGSASGDSGNTIYF. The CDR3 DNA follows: TGTGCCGGCAGCGCCTCGGGGGATTCTGGAAACACCATATATTTT.

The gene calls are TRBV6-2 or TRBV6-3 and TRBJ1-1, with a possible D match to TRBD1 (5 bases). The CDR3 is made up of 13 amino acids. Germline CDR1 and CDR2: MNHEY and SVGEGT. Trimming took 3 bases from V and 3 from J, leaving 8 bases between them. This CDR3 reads CASSYVGHTEAFF. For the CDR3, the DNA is TGTGCCAGCAGTTATGTGGGGCACACTGAAGCTTTCTTT.

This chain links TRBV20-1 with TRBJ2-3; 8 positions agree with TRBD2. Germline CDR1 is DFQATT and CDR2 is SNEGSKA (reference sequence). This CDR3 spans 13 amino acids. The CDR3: CRGLTSGTDTQYF. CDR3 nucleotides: TGCAGGGGATTGACTAGCGGCACAGATACGCAGTATTTT.

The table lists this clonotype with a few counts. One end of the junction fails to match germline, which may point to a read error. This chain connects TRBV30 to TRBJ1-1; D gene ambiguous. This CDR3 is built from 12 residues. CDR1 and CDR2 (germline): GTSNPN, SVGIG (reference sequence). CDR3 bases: TGTGACTGGAGGCAGGAGAACACTGAAGCTTTCTTT. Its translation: CDWRQENTEAFF.